The 27 T cell receptor beta chains in this list originate from one sample, sequenced in a study of blood T cells in healthy people across ages. For the second PCR, which ran for about 7 to 12 cycles, a sample-barcoded 5' primer and a J-beta primer mix were used. Each CDR3 protein gets one entry after TCRdb re-called the 5' RACE reads with MiXCR. The sample has about 1,500,000 distinct CDR3 sequences, roughly 30% seen once; the top ten hold over 7%. The sample comprised blood. Receptor source: a woman aged 30 to 39 in good health.

This clonotype was seen a few times. The rearrangement joins TRBV5-1 to TRBJ2-5; 10 nucleotides align to TRBD1. This CDR3 contains 15 residues. The ends lost 4 bases at V and 5 bases at J; junction bases unmatched: 8. Germline CDR1 SGHRS, CDR2 YFSETQ. CDR3: CASSDGTGVEETQYF. The CDR3 DNA reads TGCGCCAGCAGCGATGGGACAGGGGTTGAGGAGACCCAGTACTTC.

This chain connects TRBV5-1 to TRBJ2-5; TRBD1 is a possible D gene (6 bases). Germline values: CDR1 SGHRS, CDR2 YFSETQ. The CDR3 loop spans 14 amino acids. Trimming shortened V by 1 base and J by 5 bases, and 12 bases separated the two germline ends. In DNA, the CDR3 is TGCGCCAGCAGCTTGTCTGTGGGGGCCGAGACCCAGTACTTC. Its translation is CASSLSVGAETQYF.

This clonotype was found a few times. The chain is built from TRBV6-2 or TRBV6-3 and TRBJ2-7, with D perhaps TRBD2 (6 bases). V gave up 2 bases and J gave up 11 bases, with 10 bases separating them. CDR1 is MNHEY, CDR2 SVGEGT, per germline. The CDR3 covers 11 residues. The chain's CDR3 is CASSYESSEYF. CDR3 nucleotide sequence: TGTGCCAGCAGTTACGAGTCTAGCGAGTACTTC.

The chain uses TRBV6-6 and TRBJ2-3; 10 positions agree with TRBD2. The CDR3 contains 17 residues. Trimming took 6 bases from V and 0 from J; bases not matched to a gene: 9. Germline-derived CDR1 and CDR2 are MNHNY and SVGAGI (reference sequence). CDR3 coding DNA: TGTGCCAGCAGCGGATCCGTTAGCGGGAGGAGCACAGATACGCAGTATTTT. Encoded protein: CASSGSVSGRSTDTQYF.

The V and J genes are TRBV20-1 and TRBJ2-5; D gene ambiguous. The germline V gene has CDR1 DFQATT and CDR2 SNEGSKA (reference sequence). This CDR3 spans 14 amino acids. The V gene lost 6 bases and the J gene lost 4 bases, with 18 bases spanning the gap. The CDR3 loop reads CSAAGPAFVETQYF. The CDR3 nucleotides are TGCAGTGCGGCCGGCCCCGCATTTGTAGAGACCCAGTACTTC.

In its sample, this clonotype was seen a few times. The chain combines TRBV11-1 with TRBJ2-5, with 15 bases aligning to TRBD2. The CDR3 has 21 residues. Germline CDR1 and CDR2: SGHAT and FQDESV (reference sequence). J gave up 0 bases and V 6 bases, and 17 bases lay outside the gene matches. CDR3 amino acids: CASSHKPGTSGGPLYQETQYF. The CDR3, as DNA: TGTGCCAGCAGTCATAAGCCCGGGACTAGCGGGGGGCCCTTATACCAAGAGACCCAGTACTTC.

This clonotype has more than one count but fewer than ten. This rearrangement joins TRBV29-1 to TRBJ2-3, with 9 bases aligning to TRBD1. The V segment lost 6 bases and the J segment 2 bases; nucleotides outside the gene matches: 6. This CDR3 is built from 14 residues. Germline CDR1 SQVTM, CDR2 ANQGSEA. CDR3 coding DNA: TGCAGCGTCGTCCGGGACAGGGTCACAGATACGCAGTATTTT. Encoded protein: CSVVRDRVTDTQYF.

The chain employs TRBV15 and TRBJ2-1, with unresolved D. This CDR3 comprises 15 residues. Germline V gene sequence: CDR1 LNHNV, CDR2 YYDKDF (reference sequence). V lost 0 bases, J lost 9 bases, and 15 bases lay in between. This CDR3 reads CATSRDPTHAGEQFF. The CDR3 nucleotides are TGTGCCACCAGCAGAGATCCCACCCATGCAGGTGAGCAGTTCTTC.

The chain links TRBV12-3 or TRBV12-4 to TRBJ1-4, with TRBD1 matching over 8 bases. This CDR3 comprises 13 residues. The junction had 0 bases not matched to a gene; V was cut back by 3 bases and J by 6 bases. CDR3 loop: CASSLGQDEKLFF. DNA of the CDR3: TGTGCCAGCAGTTTGGGACAGGATGAAAAACTGTTTTTT.

A note on this clonotype: A much larger clone sits a single nucleotide away, making a read error possible. The chain has TRBV4-3 and TRBJ1-6, with a tentative D call TRBD1 (6 bases). The CDR3 covers 15 residues. Trimming removed 4 bases at V and 9 bases at J, with 16 bases between. Germline values: CDR1 LGHNA, CDR2 YSLEER. The CDR3 region is CASSRDRQDLSPLHF. CDR3 coding DNA: TGCGCCAGCAGCCGAGACAGACAGGACCTTTCACCCCTCCACTTT.

A word on this clonotype: Given a much more abundant clone one base away, this may be a read error. This chain links TRBV7-2 with TRBJ2-5; TRBD2 matches 8 bases. The J call may be mistaken, given a closer DNA end match to TRBJ2-1. This CDR3 comprises 14 residues. The germline CDR1 and CDR2 sequences are SGHTA and FQGNSA. The CDR3 region is CASSPSGFQETQFF. CDR3 coding DNA: TGTGCCAGCAGCCCTAGCGGGTTCCAAGAGACCCAGTTCTTC.

This chain links TRBV28 with TRBJ2-5, with TRBD1 matching 8 bases. CDR3 size: 13 residues. The junction had 4 bases not matched to a gene; V was cut back by 7 bases and J by 3 bases. Germline-derived CDR1 and CDR2 are MDHEN and SYDVKM. CDR3 loop: CASTETGEETQYF. CDR3 in DNA: TGTGCCAGCACCGAGACAGGGGAAGAGACCCAGTACTTC. Using reference TRBV28 and TRBJ2-5 for the parts outside the CDR3, the full variable domain is DVKVTQSSRYLVKRTGEKVFLECVQDMDHENMFWYRQDPGLGLRLIYFSYDVKMKEKGDIPEGYSVSREKKERFSLILESASTNQTSMYLCASTETGEETQYFGPGTRLLVL.

This clonotype turned up a few times. The rearrangement links TRBV12-5 to TRBJ1-5; TRBD1 aligns across 11 bases. In germline, CDR1 is LGHNT, CDR2 FRNRAP. The V and J ends lost 6 bases and 8 bases, in that order; junction bases with no gene match: 3. The CDR3 is 13 residues long. CDR3: CASGLGQGEPQHF. Here the CDR3 DNA reads TGTGCTAGTGGCCTGGGACAGGGGGAGCCCCAGCATTTT.

The gene calls are TRBV12-3 or TRBV12-4 and TRBJ2-1; D is unclear. The DNA end favors TRBJ2-7, so the J call may be wrong. The CDR3 contains 17 residues. CDR3 in DNA: TGTGCCAGCAGTCTCCCAAGGTCTTCCCTCCGCTACAATGAGCAGTACTTC. Translated, it gives CASSLPRSSLRYNEQYF.

V usage is TRBV10-3 and J usage is TRBJ2-3; 15 bases line up with TRBD2. Germline CDR1 reads ENHRY; CDR2 reads SYGVKD. CDR3 length equals 18 residues. V lost 4 bases to trimming and J lost 4 bases; unmatched junction nucleotides: 9. The CDR3 sequence: CAISVIGTSGRSSDTQYF. CDR3 nucleotides: TGTGCCATCAGTGTCATCGGGACTAGCGGGAGGTCATCAGATACGCAGTATTTT.

This sequence joins TRBV3-1 and TRBJ2-1; D perhaps matches TRBD1 (7 bases). Germline V gene sequence: CDR1 LGHDT, CDR2 YNNKEL (reference sequence). V dropped 1 base and J dropped 4 bases, with 20 bases sitting between them. The length of the CDR3 is 18 residues. CDR3 nucleotides: TGTGCCAGCAGCCAAGCTTCGGCTGCGGGACAGAGATACAATGAGCAGTTCTTC. This codes for CASSQASAAGQRYNEQFF.

The chain combines TRBV20-1 with TRBJ2-1; 8 bases map to TRBD2. This CDR3 has 15 amino acids. The trim removed 4 bases at V and 4 bases at J, leaving 9 bases unmatched. The germline CDR1 and CDR2 sequences are DFQATT and SNEGSKA (reference sequence). CDR3 DNA: TGCAGTGCTATATCTACTAGCGGAGTATACAATGAGCAGTTCTTC. Protein sequence: CSAISTSGVYNEQFF.

This clonotype was detected ten times or more. This sequence joins TRBV29-1 and TRBJ2-7, with 8 bases identical to TRBD2. Germline V gene data show CDR1 as SQVTM and CDR2 as ANQGSEA. CDR3 length: 13 amino acids. The junction had 5 bases not matched to a gene; V was cut back by 5 bases and J by 2 bases. The CDR3 bases are TGCAGCGTTTATGCGGGAGGCACCTACGAGCAGTACTTC. Translated: CSVYAGGTYEQYF.

V gene TRBV15 combines with J gene TRBJ1-6; D gene ambiguous. V lost 5 bases, J lost 12 bases, and 23 bases lay in between. The CDR3 has 16 residues. Germline CDR1 is LNHNV and CDR2 is YYDKDF (reference sequence). Here the CDR3 DNA reads TGTGCCACCAGCCGAGGTGACGGTAGGGTTCCCTTACCCCTCCACTTT. Translating it yields CATSRGDGRVPLPLHF.

About this clonotype: Since a much larger clone is just one base distant, this may be a read error. This chain connects TRBV18 to TRBJ2-1; a possible D gene is TRBD1 (5 bases). The CDR3 length is 14 residues. Germline-derived CDR1 and CDR2 are KGHSH and LQKENI. CDR3 coding DNA: TGTGCCTGCTCACCACCGAGCAGGGACAATGAGCAGTTCTTC. This encodes CACSPPSRDNEQFF.

This clonotype was seen a single time. The junction departs from the called germline gene at one end, perhaps through a read error. This chain joins TRBV24-1 and TRBJ2-7; 9 bases match TRBD1. The germline CDR1 and CDR2 sequences are KGHDR and SFDVKD. The CDR3 totals 14 residues. The CDR3 nucleotides read TGTGCCACCAGTGAGGGACAGGGACCCTACGAGGAGTACTTC. The encoded protein is CATSEGQGPYEEYF.

Note on this clonotype: A read error is possible here, since a much larger clone lies one base away. The conserved closing phenylalanine or tryptophan is absent in this CDR3, likely reflecting a read error. V and J are TRBV2 and TRBJ1-4; the D gene is possibly TRBD1 (5 bases). This CDR3 spans 15 amino acids. V lost 7 bases to trimming and J lost 5 bases, with 17 bases between them. Germline V gene lookup returns CDR1 SNHLY and CDR2 FYNNEI. Here the CDR3 reads CASKSKGLENEKLFC. The CDR3 DNA sequence: TGTGCCAGCAAAAGCAAGGGGTTAGAGAATGAAAAACTGTTTTGT.

The chain combines TRBV24-1 with TRBJ2-1; TRBD1 might be the D (7 bases). V was trimmed by 6 bases and J by 10 bases, leaving 18 bases between them. The CDR3 is made up of 14 amino acids. Germline values: CDR1 KGHDR, CDR2 SFDVKD. The CDR3 nucleotides read TGTGCCACCAGTAGAGGAGGGGGCTCCTACGAGCAGTTCTTC. Protein: CATSRGGGSYEQFF.

In regard to this clonotype: This may stem from a read error, because a much larger clone lies one nucleotide away. The chain carries TRBV5-1 and TRBJ2-1; D not resolved. The CDR3 runs 12 residues. V lost 2 bases and J 8 bases, leaving 8 bases between the germline ends. CDR1 and CDR2 (germline): SGHRS, YFSETQ. CDR3 in amino acids: CASSFTDHEQFF. The CDR3, as DNA: TGCGCCAGCAGCTTTACAGACCATGAGCAGTTCTTC.

There are many counts of this clonotype. The rearrangement links TRBV18 to TRBJ2-5; no clear D. V shed 8 bases and J shed 2 bases, with 12 bases lying between them. CDR3 length: 13 amino acids. Looked up from germline, CDR1 is KGHSH and CDR2 is LQKENI. The CDR3 sequence is CASSPGRQETQYF. DNA of the CDR3: TGTGCCAGCAGCCCCGGACGGCAAGAGACCCAGTACTTC.

The chain couples TRBV4-2 to TRBJ2-2; 8 positions agree with TRBD2. Trimming at V came to 1 base and at J to 8 bases, leaving 9 bases not matched to a gene. The CDR3 is 16 amino acids. Germline CDR1 is LGHNA and CDR2 is YNFKEQ. CDR3 nucleotides: TGTGCCAGCAGCCAAGTTGACGGGGGGGGTAGAGGGGAGCTGTTTTTT. As protein: CASSQVDGGGRGELFF.

This clonotype was seen a handful of times. The V gene is TRBV7-9, the J gene TRBJ2-5, with D unclear. The CDR3 sequence is 12 residues long. Trimming took 4 bases from V and 7 from J, leaving 10 bases between them. Looked up from germline, CDR1 is SEHNR and CDR2 is FQNEAQ (reference sequence). The CDR3 DNA reads as TGTGCCAGCAGCTCCCTGACCGGGACCCAGTACTTC. Amino acid sequence: CASSSLTGTQYF.